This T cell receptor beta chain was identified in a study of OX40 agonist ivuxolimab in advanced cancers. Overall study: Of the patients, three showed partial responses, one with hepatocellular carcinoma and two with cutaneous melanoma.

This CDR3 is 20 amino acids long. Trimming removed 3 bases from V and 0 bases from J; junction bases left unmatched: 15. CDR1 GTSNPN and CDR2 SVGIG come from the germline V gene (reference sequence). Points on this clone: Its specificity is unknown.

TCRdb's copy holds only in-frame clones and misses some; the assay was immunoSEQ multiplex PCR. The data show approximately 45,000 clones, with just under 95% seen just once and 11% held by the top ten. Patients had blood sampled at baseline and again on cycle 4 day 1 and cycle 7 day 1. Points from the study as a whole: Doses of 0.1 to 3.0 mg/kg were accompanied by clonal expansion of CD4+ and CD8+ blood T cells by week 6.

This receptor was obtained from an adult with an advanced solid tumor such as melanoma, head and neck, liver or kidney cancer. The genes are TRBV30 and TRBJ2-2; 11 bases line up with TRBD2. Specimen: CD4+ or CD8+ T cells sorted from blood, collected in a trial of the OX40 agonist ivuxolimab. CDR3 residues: CAWRNRLAGPPAANTGELFF. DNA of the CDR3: TGTGCCTGGAGAAACCGACTAGCGGGACCACCGGCTGCGAACACCGGGGAGCTGTTTTTT.